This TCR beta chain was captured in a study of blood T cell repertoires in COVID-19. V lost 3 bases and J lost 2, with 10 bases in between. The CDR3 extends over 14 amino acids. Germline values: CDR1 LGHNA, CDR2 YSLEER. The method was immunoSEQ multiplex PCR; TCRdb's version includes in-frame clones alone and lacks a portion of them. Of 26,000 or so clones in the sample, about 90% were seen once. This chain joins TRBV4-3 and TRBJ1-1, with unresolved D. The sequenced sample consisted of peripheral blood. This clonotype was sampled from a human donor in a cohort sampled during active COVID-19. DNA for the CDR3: TGCGCCAGCAGCCATGTAGGGAGTAACACTGAAGCTTTCTTT. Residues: CASSHVGSNTEAFF.